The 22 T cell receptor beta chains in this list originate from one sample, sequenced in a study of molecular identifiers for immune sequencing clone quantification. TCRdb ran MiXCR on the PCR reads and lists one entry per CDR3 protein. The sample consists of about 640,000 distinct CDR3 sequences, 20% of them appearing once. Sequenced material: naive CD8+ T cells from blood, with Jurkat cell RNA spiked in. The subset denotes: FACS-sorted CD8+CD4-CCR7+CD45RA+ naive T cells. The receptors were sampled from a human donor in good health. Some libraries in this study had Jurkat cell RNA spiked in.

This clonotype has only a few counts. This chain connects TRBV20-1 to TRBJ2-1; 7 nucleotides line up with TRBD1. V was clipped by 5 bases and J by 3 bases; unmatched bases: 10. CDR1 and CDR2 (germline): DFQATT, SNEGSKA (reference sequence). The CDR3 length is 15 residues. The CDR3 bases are TGCAGTGCTTCAATACCGGGACAGATCTACAATGAGCAGTTCTTC. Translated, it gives CSASIPGQIYNEQFF.

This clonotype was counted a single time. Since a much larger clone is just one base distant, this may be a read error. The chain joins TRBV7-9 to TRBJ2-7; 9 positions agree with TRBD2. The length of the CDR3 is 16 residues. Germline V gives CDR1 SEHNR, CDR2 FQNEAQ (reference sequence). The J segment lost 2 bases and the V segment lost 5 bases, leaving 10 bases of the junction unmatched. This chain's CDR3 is CASSMTRERGAYEQYF. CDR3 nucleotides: TGTGCCAGCAGCATGACGAGGGAGCGGGGGGCCTACGAGCAGTACTTC.

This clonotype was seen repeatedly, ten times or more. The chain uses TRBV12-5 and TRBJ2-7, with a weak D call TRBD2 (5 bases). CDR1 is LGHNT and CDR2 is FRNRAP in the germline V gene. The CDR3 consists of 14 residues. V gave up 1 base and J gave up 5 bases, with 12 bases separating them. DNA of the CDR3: TGTGCTAGTGGTTTGGGGACTTGGTCGGACGAGCAGTACTTC. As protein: CASGLGTWSDEQYF.

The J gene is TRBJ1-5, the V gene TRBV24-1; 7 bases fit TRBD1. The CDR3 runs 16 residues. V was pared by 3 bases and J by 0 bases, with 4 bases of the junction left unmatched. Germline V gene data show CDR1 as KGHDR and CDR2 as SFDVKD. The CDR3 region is CATSDGTADSNQPQHF. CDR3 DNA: TGTGCCACCAGTGATGGGACAGCCGATAGCAATCAGCCCCAGCATTTT.

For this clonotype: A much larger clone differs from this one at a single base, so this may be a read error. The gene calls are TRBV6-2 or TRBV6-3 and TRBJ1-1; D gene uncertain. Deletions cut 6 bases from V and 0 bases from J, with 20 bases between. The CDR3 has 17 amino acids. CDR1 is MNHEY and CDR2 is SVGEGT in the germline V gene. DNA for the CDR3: TGTGCCAGCAGATACGGTGAGGATTCAAGCATGAACACTGAAGCTTTCTTT. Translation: CASRYGEDSSMNTEAFF.

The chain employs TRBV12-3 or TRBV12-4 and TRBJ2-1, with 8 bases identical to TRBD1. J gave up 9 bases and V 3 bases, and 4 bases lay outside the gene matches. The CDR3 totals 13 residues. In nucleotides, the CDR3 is TGTGCCAGCAGTTTGCCAGGGGGCCTTGAGCAGTTCTTC. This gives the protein CASSLPGGLEQFF.

CDR3 sequence reads: CASSLDGYKYEQYF. The CDR3, as DNA: TGTGCCAGCAGCTTAGACGGCTACAAATACGAGCAGTACTTC. This chain joins TRBV11-3 and TRBJ2-7; no reliable D call. V gave up 0 bases and J gave up 4 bases, with 10 bases separating them. The CDR3 sequence is 14 residues long. Germline loops: CDR1 SGHNT, CDR2 YENEEA.

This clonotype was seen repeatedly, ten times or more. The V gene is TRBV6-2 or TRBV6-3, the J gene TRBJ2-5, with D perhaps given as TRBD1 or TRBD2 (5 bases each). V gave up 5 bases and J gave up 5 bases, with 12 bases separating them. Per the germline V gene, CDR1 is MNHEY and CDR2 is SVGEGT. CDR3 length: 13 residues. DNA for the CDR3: TGTGCCAGCAGTGCCGGGACCTTGGAGACCCAGTACTTC. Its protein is CASSAGTLETQYF.

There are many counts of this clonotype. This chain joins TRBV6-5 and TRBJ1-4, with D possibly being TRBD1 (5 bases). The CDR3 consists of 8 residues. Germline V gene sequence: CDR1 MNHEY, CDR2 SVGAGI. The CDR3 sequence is CPGEKLFF. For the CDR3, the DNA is TGTCCAGGGGAAAAACTGTTTTTT.

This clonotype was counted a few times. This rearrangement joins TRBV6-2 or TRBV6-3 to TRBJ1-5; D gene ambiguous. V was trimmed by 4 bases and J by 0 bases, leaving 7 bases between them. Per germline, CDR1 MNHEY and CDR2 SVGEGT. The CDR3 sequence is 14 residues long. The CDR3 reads CASSSTSSNQPQHF. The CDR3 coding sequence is TGTGCCAGCAGTTCCACCAGTAGCAATCAGCCCCAGCATTTT.

The CDR3 here is CASSLGGAGNGYTF. CDR3 DNA: TGTGCCAGCAGCTTAGGAGGGGCCGGCAATGGCTACACCTTC. The genes are TRBV13 and TRBJ1-2; maybe TRBD1 (5 bases). Germline V lookup: CDR1 PRHDT, CDR2 FYEKMQ (reference sequence). V lost 0 bases and J 6 bases, leaving 11 bases between the germline ends. The CDR3 has 14 residues.

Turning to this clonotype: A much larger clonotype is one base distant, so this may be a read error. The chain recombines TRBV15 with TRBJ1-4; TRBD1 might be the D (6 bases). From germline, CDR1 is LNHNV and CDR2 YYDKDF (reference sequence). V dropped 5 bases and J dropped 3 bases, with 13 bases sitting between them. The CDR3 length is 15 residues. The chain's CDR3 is CATSRTEGSNEKLFF. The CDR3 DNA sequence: TGTGCCACCAGCCGGACAGAGGGATCTAATGAAAAACTGTTTTTT.

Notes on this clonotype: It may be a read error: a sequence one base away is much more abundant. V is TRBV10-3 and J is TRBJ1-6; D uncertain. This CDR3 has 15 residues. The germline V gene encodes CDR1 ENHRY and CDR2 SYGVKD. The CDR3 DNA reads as TGTGCCATCAGTGACGAGGGCTCCTATAATTCACCCATCCACTTT. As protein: CAISDEGSYNSPIHF.

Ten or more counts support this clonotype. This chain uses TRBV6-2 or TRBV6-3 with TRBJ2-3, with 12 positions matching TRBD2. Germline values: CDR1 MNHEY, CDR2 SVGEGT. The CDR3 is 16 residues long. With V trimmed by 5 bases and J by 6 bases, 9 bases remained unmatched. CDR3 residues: CASSASTSGRKDTQYF. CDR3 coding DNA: TGTGCCAGCAGTGCCTCGACTAGCGGGAGAAAGGATACGCAGTATTTT.

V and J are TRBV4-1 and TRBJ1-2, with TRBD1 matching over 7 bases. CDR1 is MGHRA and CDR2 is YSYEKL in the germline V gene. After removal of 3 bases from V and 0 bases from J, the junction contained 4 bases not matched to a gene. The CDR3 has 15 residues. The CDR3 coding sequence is TGCGCCAGCAGCCAGGGGGACAGAGCTAACTATGGCTACACCTTC. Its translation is CASSQGDRANYGYTF.

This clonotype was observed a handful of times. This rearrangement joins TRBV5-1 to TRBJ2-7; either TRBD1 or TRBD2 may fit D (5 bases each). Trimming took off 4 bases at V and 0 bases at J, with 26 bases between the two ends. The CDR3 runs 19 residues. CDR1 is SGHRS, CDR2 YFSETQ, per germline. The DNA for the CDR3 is TGCGCCAGCAGCACGGGACGCATCCTGACCGAAGCGAGCTCCTACGAGCAGTACTTC. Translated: CASSTGRILTEASSYEQYF.

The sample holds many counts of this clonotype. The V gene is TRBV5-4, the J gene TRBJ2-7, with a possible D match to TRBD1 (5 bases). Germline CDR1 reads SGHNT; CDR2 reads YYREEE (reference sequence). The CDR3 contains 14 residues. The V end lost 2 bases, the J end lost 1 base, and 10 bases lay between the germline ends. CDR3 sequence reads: CASSLGHRSYEQYF. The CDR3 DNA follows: TGTGCCAGCAGCTTAGGACACCGGTCCTACGAGCAGTACTTC.

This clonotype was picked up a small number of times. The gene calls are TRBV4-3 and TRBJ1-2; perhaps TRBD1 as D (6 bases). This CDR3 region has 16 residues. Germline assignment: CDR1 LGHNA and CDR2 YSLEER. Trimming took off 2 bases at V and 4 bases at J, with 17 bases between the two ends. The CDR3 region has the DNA TGCGCCAGCAGCCAATCTCTGGCAGGGGAACTCTATGGCTACACCTTC. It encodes CASSQSLAGELYGYTF.

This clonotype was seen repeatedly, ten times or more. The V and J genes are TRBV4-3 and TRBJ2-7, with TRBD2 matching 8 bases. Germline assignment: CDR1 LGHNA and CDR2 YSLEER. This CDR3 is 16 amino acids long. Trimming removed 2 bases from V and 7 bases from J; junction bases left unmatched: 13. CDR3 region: CASSQTLGRALGEQYF. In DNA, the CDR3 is TGCGCCAGCAGCCAAACCCTCGGGAGGGCATTGGGGGAGCAGTACTTC.

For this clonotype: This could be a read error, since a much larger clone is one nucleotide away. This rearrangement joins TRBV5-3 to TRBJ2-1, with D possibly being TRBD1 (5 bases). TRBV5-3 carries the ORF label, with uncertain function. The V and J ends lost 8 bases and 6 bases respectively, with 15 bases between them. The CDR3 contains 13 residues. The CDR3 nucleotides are TGTGCCAGCAGCCTGACAGAGAGCAATGAGCAGTTCTTC. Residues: CASSLTESNEQFF.

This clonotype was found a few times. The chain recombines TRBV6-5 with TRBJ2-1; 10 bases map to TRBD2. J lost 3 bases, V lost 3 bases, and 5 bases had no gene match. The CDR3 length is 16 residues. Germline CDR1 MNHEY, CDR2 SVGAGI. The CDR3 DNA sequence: TGTGCCAGCAGTTATGAGCGGGAGGGTTACTACAATGAGCAGTTCTTC. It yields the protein CASSYEREGYYNEQFF.

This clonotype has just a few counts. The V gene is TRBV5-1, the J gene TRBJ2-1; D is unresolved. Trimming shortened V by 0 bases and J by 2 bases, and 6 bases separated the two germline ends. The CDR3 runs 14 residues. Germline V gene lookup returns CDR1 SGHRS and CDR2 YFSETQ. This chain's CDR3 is CASSLGSTYNEQFF. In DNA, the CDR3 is TGCGCCAGCAGCTTGGGCAGTACCTACAATGAGCAGTTCTTC.